Shown below are 4 T cell receptor beta chains from a single sample sequenced in a study of technical replicates of blood from a handful of donors. Sequenced by immunoSEQ multiplex PCR; TCRdb stores in-frame clones only, minus some. The sample contains approximately 66,000 clones, more than 75% of which appear only once. Sequencing was performed on PBMCs. The receptors shown here come from a human donor in good health. Some clones in this sample may be carry-over from other donors' samples.

The J gene is TRBJ2-7, the V gene TRBV11-2; 9 bases map to TRBD2. There are 16 residues in the CDR3. Germline trimming cut 1 base from V and 2 bases from J; bases unmatched to any gene: 6. Germline CDR1 SGHAT, CDR2 FQNNGV. The DNA of the CDR3 is TGTGCCAGCAGCTTAGTCCGGGCTAGCGGGACCTACGAGCAGTACTTC. Translated: CASSLVRASGTYEQYF.

This chain joins TRBV30 and TRBJ2-7; 12 bases line up with TRBD2. CDR3 length equals 15 residues. From germline, CDR1 is GTSNPN and CDR2 SVGIG (reference sequence). The J segment lost 5 bases and the V segment lost 1 base, leaving 6 bases of the junction unmatched. The CDR3 nucleotides are TGTGCCTGGAGTGACGGGACTAGCGGGTTCGACGAGCAGTACTTC. Residues: CAWSDGTSGFDEQYF.

The chain recombines TRBV4-2 with TRBJ1-5, with a possible D match to TRBD1 (6 bases). The germline V and J ends were trimmed by 0 bases and 7 bases, with 16 bases remaining between them. Germline V gene sequence: CDR1 LGHNA, CDR2 YNFKEQ. The CDR3 sequence is 16 residues long. The chain's CDR3 is CASSQEEVGARQPQHF. The DNA of the CDR3 is TGTGCCAGCAGCCAAGAGGAGGTGGGGGCGCGACAGCCCCAGCATTTT.

V gene TRBV4-3 combines with J gene TRBJ2-3; the D gene is possibly TRBD2 (5 bases). From germline, CDR1 is LGHNA and CDR2 YSLEER. Trimming shortened V by 3 bases and J by 2 bases, and 12 bases separated the two germline ends. The CDR3 runs to 15 residues. This chain's CDR3 is CASSQRVGNTDTQYF. The DNA for the CDR3 is TGCGCCAGCAGCCAGAGGGTAGGGAACACAGATACGCAGTATTTT.